These T cell receptor beta chains were read from a single sample in a study of early T cells in non-severe SARS-CoV-2 infection. TCRdb re-called the 5' RACE reads with MiXCR, one entry per CDR3 protein. Of approximately 69,000 distinct CDR3 sequences in the sample, more than 9.5% were seen once. The sequencing here drew on whole blood, taken at baseline. The receptors derive from an adult who was a healthcare worker with PCR-confirmed SARS-CoV-2 infection or an uninfected control (not recorded which). Both conserved end residues are part of each CDR3. A D gene is named only where the DNA matches it firmly. The size field is filled for only some rows; it gives once, few, many or a size class.

v_gene: TRBV19
abundance: NA
d_gene: NA
j_gene: TRBJ2-7
CDR3nt: TGTGCCAGTAGGGAGACAGGTCTCGGCCACGCGTGGTACTTC
CDR3aa: CASRETGLGHAWYF

v_gene: TRBV18
abundance: few
d_gene: NA
j_gene: TRBJ1-2
CDR3nt: TGTGCCAGCTCACCCCAGCAGGGAACGGTTAACTATGGCTACACCTTC
CDR3aa: CASSPQQGTVNYGYTF

v_gene: TRBV2
abundance: few
d_gene: NA
j_gene: TRBJ2-5
CDR3nt: TGTGCCAGCAGACCCCACGCGGACAGTCCGTGGGAGACCCAGTACTTC
CDR3aa: CASRPHADSPWETQYF

v_gene: TRBV4-1
abundance: NA
d_gene: TRBD1
j_gene: TRBJ2-1
CDR3nt: TGCGCCAGCAGCCAAGCAGGGACAGGGGGCTCTGAGCAGTTCTTC
CDR3aa: CASSQAGTGGSEQFF

v_gene: TRBV21-1
abundance: few
d_gene: NA
j_gene: TRBJ2-5
CDR3nt: TGTGCCAGCAGCAAAGGTTGGCCCTGGGCACAAGAGACCCAGTACTTC
CDR3aa: CASSKGWPWAQETQYF

v_gene: TRBV18
abundance: few
d_gene: NA
j_gene: TRBJ1-5
CDR3nt: TGTGCCAGCTCACCAGAGCCGGGACAACGCAATCAGCCCCAGCATTTT
CDR3aa: CASSPEPGQRNQPQHF

v_gene: TRBV29-1
abundance: NA
d_gene: NA
j_gene: TRBJ2-5
CDR3nt: TGCAGCGCCGCGGACTGGGGGGAGACCCAGTACTTC
CDR3aa: CSAADWGETQYF

v_gene: TRBV6-2/TRBV6-3
abundance: few
d_gene: NA
j_gene: TRBJ1-5
CDR3nt: TGTGCCAGCAGTTTGAATAGCAATCAGCCCCAGCATTTT
CDR3aa: CASSLNSNQPQHF

v_gene: TRBV7-8
abundance: NA
d_gene: NA
j_gene: TRBJ2-3
CDR3nt: TGTGCCAGCAGCTTAGAGACCCGCACAGATACGCAGTATTTT
CDR3aa: CASSLETRTDTQYF

v_gene: TRBV5-4
abundance: many
d_gene: NA
j_gene: TRBJ1-1
CDR3nt: TGTGCCAGCAGCCCTCAAAGGGGGTACATGAACACTGAAGCTTTCTTT
CDR3aa: CASSPQRGYMNTEAFF

v_gene: TRBV5-4
abundance: few
d_gene: NA
j_gene: TRBJ2-1
CDR3nt: TGTGCCAGCAGTTATCAGGGTTACAATGAGCAGTTCTTC
CDR3aa: CASSYQGYNEQFF

v_gene: TRBV4-3
abundance: few
d_gene: NA
j_gene: TRBJ2-7
CDR3nt: TGCGCCAGCAGCCGAATAGCGCCCAGGAGCTCCTACGAGCAGTACTTC
CDR3aa: CASSRIAPRSSYEQYF

v_gene: TRBV5-1
abundance: NA
d_gene: TRBD1
j_gene: TRBJ2-6
CDR3nt: TGCGCCAGCAGCTTCGAGGGGGCACGTCCCTCTGGGGCCAACGTCCTGACTTTC
CDR3aa: CASSFEGARPSGANVLTF

v_gene: TRBV10-3
abundance: many
d_gene: NA
j_gene: TRBJ2-2
CDR3nt: TGTGCCAGCAGACGGAACACCGGGGAGCTGTTTTTT
CDR3aa: CASRRNTGELFF

v_gene: TRBV18
abundance: many
d_gene: NA
j_gene: TRBJ1-1
CDR3nt: TGTGCCAGCTCACCACAAGGACAATTAGGCACTGAAGCTTTCTTT
CDR3aa: CASSPQGQLGTEAFF

v_gene: TRBV27
abundance: few
d_gene: TRBD1
j_gene: TRBJ1-1
CDR3nt: TGTGCCAGCAGTTTGACAGGGGTCTACACTGAAGCTTTCTTT
CDR3aa: CASSLTGVYTEAFF

v_gene: TRBV7-9
abundance: few
d_gene: NA
j_gene: TRBJ1-1
CDR3nt: TGTGCCAGCAGCTCTGGGACCAATGAAGCTTTCTTT
CDR3aa: CASSSGTNEAFF

v_gene: TRBV10-3
abundance: few
d_gene: NA
j_gene: TRBJ1-6
CDR3nt: TGTGCCATCAGTGAGTCGACTGGACAGAGTTCACCCCTCCACTTT
CDR3aa: CAISESTGQSSPLHF

v_gene: TRBV24-1
abundance: many
d_gene: TRBD2
j_gene: TRBJ2-1
CDR3nt: TGTGCCACCAGTGACCCCAGCGGGAGCTCCTACAATGAGCAGTTCTTC
CDR3aa: CATSDPSGSSYNEQFF

v_gene: TRBV7-2
abundance: once
d_gene: NA
j_gene: TRBJ1-4
CDR3nt: TGTGCCAGCAGCGCTAGCCGAGGGGCAGGACTGTTTTTT
CDR3aa: CASSASRGAGLFF

v_gene: TRBV5-5
abundance: NA
d_gene: NA
j_gene: TRBJ1-1
CDR3nt: TGTGCCAGCAGCTTGCTAATCCGGGGGAACACTGAAGCTTTCTTT
CDR3aa: CASSLLIRGNTEAFF

v_gene: TRBV30
abundance: NA
d_gene: NA
j_gene: TRBJ1-1
CDR3nt: TGTGCCTGGAGTGTAGCGGGGAACACTGAAGCTTTCTTT
CDR3aa: CAWSVAGNTEAFF